Below, one TCR beta chain is given with its context. The data were taken from a study of blood T cells in healthy people across ages. Primed by a sample-barcoded 5' primer and a J-beta primer mix, a second PCR proceeded for 7 to 11 cycles. TCRdb called the 5' RACE reads again in MiXCR, with one record for every CDR3 protein. The data contain some 790,000 distinct CDR3 sequences, under 30% of them singletons. Germline CDR1 and CDR2: SNHLY and FYNNEI. With 6 bases clipped from V and 4 bases from J, the junction kept 7 bases outside the gene matches. There are 14 residues in the CDR3. The rearrangement joins TRBV2 to TRBJ2-3; 7 positions match TRBD2. The sequence was obtained from a woman over 75 in good health. Sequenced material: blood. CDR3 in DNA: TGTGCCAGCAGCGGGGGGAGGAAGTCAGATACGCAGTATTTT. It translates to CASSGGRKSDTQYF.